This TCR beta chain derives from a study of naive and memory T cell subsets. The CDR3 spans 13 residues. The ends were cut back, 3 bases at V and 5 bases at J, with 7 bases in the middle. The germline V gene encodes CDR1 LGHNA and CDR2 YSLEER. In its sample, this clonotype was seen a few times. Its antigen remains unidentified. The beta constant-region primer was an equimolar mix of two oligonucleotides covering TRBC1 and TRBC2. Nested alpha and beta constant-region primers with the SP2 primer drove four PCR rounds on ligated cDNA. An oligonucleotide with the SP2 primer and a 12-nucleotide UMI was ligated to the cDNA 3' end. TCRdb redid the calling of the UMI-ligation and nested PCR reads with MiXCR, one entry per CDR3 protein. This table has over 80,000 distinct CDR3 sequences, approximately 10% appearing once. Separate alpha and beta amplification began at the second PCR step. Study conclusions and caveats: Especially in CD8 cells, naive repertoires contained a few larger clonotypes, possibly CD45RA-re-expressing memory cells.

The specimen sequenced was naive CD4+ T cells from blood. The chain has TRBV4-3 and TRBJ1-4; no definite D call. The clonotype was recovered from a human donor in good health. CDR3 in DNA: TGCGCCAGCAGCCAGCTTAAAAATGAAAAACTGTTTTTT. It codes for CASSQLKNEKLFF.